A selection of T cell receptor beta chains follows, all from one sample in a study of blood T cell repertoires in COVID-19. Repertoires were generated with immunoSEQ multiplex PCR, while TCRdb's copy carries only in-frame clones and drops some. This sample has about 130,000 clones, with roughly 77% found just once. Specimen: peripheral blood. These receptors all stem from a woman aged 65 to 85 with COVID-19, enrolled during active disease. CDR3s include the opening cysteine and the closing phenylalanine or tryptophan. Fields, in order: V gene, J gene, clone size, D gene, CDR3 protein, CDR3 DNA. A D gene is named only where the DNA matches it firmly. Expanded clones get a size class; other rows say once, few or many, or leave the size out.

TRBV9	TRBJ1-1	-	-	CASSLTGSNTDAFF	TGTGCCAGCAGTCTCACCGGGTCGAACACTGACGCTTTCTTT
TRBV5-1	TRBJ1-1	-	TRBD1	CASRGQEYTEAFF	TGCGCCAGCCGAGGACAGGAATACACTGAAGCTTTCTTT
TRBV4-2	TRBJ2-5	-	-	CASSPGLQETQYF	TGTGCCAGCAGCCCAGGACTACAAGAGACCCAGTACTTC
TRBV5-4	TRBJ1-2	many	TRBD1	CASTGDRGNGYTF	TGTGCCAGCACCGGGGACAGGGGGAACGGCTACACCTTC
TRBV29-1	TRBJ1-2	once	-	CSVGGFYGYTF	TGCAGCGTTGGAGGGTTCTATGGCTACACCTTC
TRBV5-6	TRBJ1-1	few	-	CASSLLATGGTEAFF	TGTGCCAGCAGCTTACTTGCGACAGGAGGCACTGAAGCTTTCTTT
TRBV15	TRBJ1-2	-	-	CATSGQGRNYGYTF	TGTGCCACCAGCGGTCAGGGGAGAAACTATGGCTACACCTTC
TRBV6-5	TRBJ2-5	-	TRBD1	CASSYSFTGGETQYF	TGTGCCAGCAGTTACTCATTCACAGGGGGCGAGACCCAGTACTTC
TRBV3-1/TRBV3-2	TRBJ1-2	-	TRBD1	CASSQEDRAANYGYTF	TGTGCCAGCAGCCAAGAAGACAGGGCTGCTAACTATGGCTACACCTTC
TRBV3-1/TRBV3-2	TRBJ2-5	-	-	CASSQGGIGGETQYF	TGTGCCAGCAGCCAAGGGGGAATAGGGGGAGAGACCCAGTACTTC
TRBV6-1	TRBJ2-2	-	-	CASSEGSVGELFF	TGTGCCAGCAGTGAAGGGAGCGTCGGGGAGCTGTTTTTT
TRBV30	TRBJ2-6	-	TRBD1	CAWRRQGAPGANVLTF	TGTGCCTGGAGGCGACAGGGGGCGCCGGGGGCCAACGTCCTGACTTTC
TRBV28	TRBJ2-5	-	TRBD2	CASSPPGTSRIGTQYF	TGTGCCAGCAGCCCCCCCGGGACTAGTCGTATAGGGACCCAGTACTTC
TRBV5-6	TRBJ1-2	-	TRBD1	CASSLGQGARYGYTF	TGTGCCAGCAGCTTGGGGCAGGGGGCTCGCTATGGCTACACCTTC
TRBV5-1	TRBJ2-7	-	TRBD1	CASSLAGQGAREQYF	TGCGCCAGCAGCTTGGCGGGACAGGGGGCGCGGGAGCAGTACTTC
TRBV5-4	TRBJ2-3	few	TRBD2	CASSPRGGAWTDTQYF	TGTGCCAGCAGCCCGCGGGGGGGGGCGTGGACAGATACGCAGTATTTT
TRBV3-1/TRBV3-2	TRBJ1-3	-	TRBD1	CASSQDTGGGNTIYF	TGTGCCAGCAGCCAAGATACAGGGGGAGGAAACACCATATATTTT
TRBV6-5	TRBJ1-2	-	-	CASSRPGTRITTF	TGTGCCAGCAGTAGGCCCGGGACTAGAATTACCACCTTC
TRBV13	TRBJ1-2	-	-	CASSLEGGRGNGYTF	TGTGCCAGCAGCTTAGAGGGCGGCAGGGGTAATGGCTACACCTTC
TRBV6-1	TRBJ1-3	-	TRBD1	CASSERGHFGNTIYF	TGTGCCAGCAGTGAAAGGGGGCACTTCGGCAACACCATATATTTT
TRBV7-3	TRBJ2-3	-	TRBD2	CASSLGGGGDTQYF	TGTGCCAGCAGCTTAGGCGGGGGTGGAGATACGCAGTATTTT
TRBV5-4	TRBJ2-2	-	TRBD1	CASRPQGGTGELFF	TGTGCCAGCAGACCACAGGGGGGCACCGGGGAGCTGTTTTTT
TRBV5-6	TRBJ1-2	-	TRBD1	CASSLGRTGIFVTF	TGTGCCAGCAGCTTGGGGCGGACAGGGATATTCGTCACCTTC
TRBV6-5	TRBJ1-1	few	TRBD1	CASWDRGLVPEAFF	TGTGCCAGTTGGGACAGGGGGCTAGTTCCTGAAGCTTTCTTT
TRBV7-2	TRBJ2-5	-	-	CASSPSLETQYF	TGTGCCAGCAGCCCCTCCCTAGAGACCCAGTACTTC
TRBV6-5	TRBJ1-4	-	-	CASSHNREKLFF	TGTGCCAGCAGTCACAACAGGGAAAAACTGTTTTTT
TRBV2	TRBJ1-4	-	-	CASSEAATNEKLFF	TGTGCCAGCAGTGAGGCAGCAACTAATGAAAAACTGTTTTTT
TRBV7-2	TRBJ1-1	-	TRBD1	CASSRWTGVNTEAFF	TGTGCCAGCAGCCGGTGGACAGGGGTAAACACTGAAGCTTTCTTT
TRBV4-2	TRBJ2-4	once	TRBD2	CASSQDRLAGVFQYF	TGTGCCAGCAGCCAAGATAGACTAGCGGGGGTCTTTCAGTACTTC
TRBV7-8	TRBJ1-1	-	-	CASSPGGVWGTEAFF	TGTGCCAGCAGCCCAGGAGGGGTGTGGGGCACTGAAGCTTTCTTT
TRBV5-6	TRBJ1-2	few	TRBD1	CASSLWGTGDPYGYTF	TGTGCCAGCAGCTTGTGGGGGACAGGGGACCCCTATGGCTACACCTTC
TRBV5-1	TRBJ1-5	-	TRBD1	CASSPTGKEPQHF	TGCGCCAGCAGCCCGACAGGGAAGGAGCCCCAGCATTTT
TRBV7-2	TRBJ1-4	-	-	CASSLTGPSVKLFF	TGTGCCAGCAGCTTAACAGGACCTTCGGTGAAACTGTTTTTT
TRBV6-5	TRBJ1-4	-	-	CASNREPNEKLFF	TGTGCCAGCAATCGCGAACCTAATGAAAAACTGTTTTTT
TRBV5-1	TRBJ1-1	-	-	CASSLSPGGAEAFF	TGCGCCAGCAGCTTGTCTCCGGGCGGGGCTGAAGCTTTCTTT
TRBV5-5	TRBJ1-3	-	-	CASSRVLTSGNTIYF	TGTGCCAGCAGTCGGGTCTTAACCTCTGGAAACACCATATATTTT
TRBV7-9	TRBJ1-2	-	TRBD1	CASSRNRQGSEFNYGYTF	TGTGCCAGCAGCAGAAACCGACAGGGTTCTGAGTTTAACTATGGCTACACCTTC
TRBV9	TRBJ1-1	-	-	CASSLSRSGTEAFF	TGTGCCAGCAGCTTATCTAGGTCGGGGACTGAAGCTTTCTTT
TRBV5-1	TRBJ1-1	-	-	CASSLGRARDTEAFF	TGCGCCAGCAGCTTGGGTAGGGCCAGGGACACTGAAGCTTTCTTT
TRBV6-5	TRBJ2-3	-	TRBD1	CASSYATGADTQYF	TGTGCCAGCAGTTATGCTACAGGGGCAGATACGCAGTATTTT
TRBV5-1	TRBJ1-1	-	-	CASSLIGGMMNTEAFF	TGCGCCAGCAGCTTGATCGGGGGGATGATGAACACTGAAGCTTTCTTT
TRBV4-2	TRBJ2-3	-	TRBD2	CASQQGLLGVAGGTDTQYF	TGTGCCAGCCAGCAGGGGCTCCTGGGGGTAGCGGGGGGTACAGATACGCAGTATTTT
TRBV5-6	TRBJ1-5	-	-	CASSSQGTGQPQHF	TGTGCCAGCAGCAGTCAGGGAACGGGTCAGCCCCAGCATTTT
TRBV2	TRBJ1-2	-	TRBD1	CASRDRGLYGYTF	TGTGCCAGCAGAGACAGGGGGCTCTATGGCTACACCTTC
TRBV2	TRBJ1-5	-	-	CASSPLAGSNQPQHF	TGTGCCAGCAGTCCCTTGGCAGGGTCCAATCAGCCCCAGCATTTT
TRBV27	TRBJ2-1	-	-	CASSDGGSYNEQFF	TGTGCCAGCAGCGACGGGGGCTCCTACAATGAGCAGTTCTTC